This T cell receptor beta chain was sequenced for a study of T-cell memory formation after mild COVID-19. Across the whole study: Each donor largely had its own TCR clusters.

A note on this clonotype: The antigen remains unidentified.

Whole-study results and caveats: Pre-infection memory already had some responding clones, implying cross-reactive memory joined.

This CDR3 is 15 amino acids long. V dropped 4 bases and J dropped 6 bases, with 15 bases sitting between them. TCRdb re-analysed the 5' RACE reads in MiXCR, keeping a single row per CDR3 protein. Of 400,000 or so distinct CDR3 sequences listed, approximately 21% are singletons. The specimen was PBMCs or a T cell subset sorted from them (not recorded which). This clonotype was obtained from an adult woman who had mild COVID-19 (a few samples of this study predate the infection). Cell type and time point are not known. This chain joins TRBV23-1 and TRBJ2-2; D remains ambiguous. TRBV23-1 is flagged as an ORF with uncertain function. The CDR3, as DNA: TGCGCCAGCAGTCGCTCAGGCATCAAGGCCGGGGAGCTGTTTTTT. It translates to CASSRSGIKAGELFF.